The clone carrying this T cell receptor beta chain came up a few times. Its target is not known. This specimen belongs to a study of T cells in Graves' hyperthyroidism and ophthalmopathy. Across the whole study: The blood sample was taken at first diagnosis, before treatment began.

Points from the study as a whole: Researchers found most expanded thyroid clonotypes above 0.001 in blood as well.

The CDR3 consists of 16 residues. V was shortened by 2 bases and J by 3 bases, with 14 bases between the two germline ends. In germline, CDR1 is MNHNS, CDR2 SASEGT. Each ophthalmopathy patient scored at least 3 on the Clinical Activity Score and at least 4 on NOSPECS grade, with duration under 3 months. It was uncontrolled infection, other autoimmune disease, pregnancy or lactation that excluded patients. Amplified TCR beta CDR3 regions derived from RNA transcripts. The TCR CDR3 first-round RT-PCR relied on the HTBI primer set. TCRdb re-called the multiplex PCR reads with MiXCR, one entry per CDR3 protein. The sample records hundreds of thousands of distinct CDR3 sequences, more than 15% being singletons.

Sequencing was carried out using blood. V gene TRBV6-1 combines with J gene TRBJ1-3, with D possibly matching TRBD1 (5 bases). This receptor was identified in a woman aged 35 to 49 with Graves' ophthalmopathy. The CDR3 reads CASSEMGPTFGNTIYF. DNA for the CDR3: TGTGCCAGCAGTGAAATGGGACCGACCTTTGGAAACACCATATATTTT.